The present TCR beta chain was sequenced within a study of blood T cell repertoires in COVID-19. The overall study: The United States, Italy and Spain provided the acute and convalescent COVID-19 samples.

Profiled with immunoSEQ multiplex PCR; TCRdb holds only in-frame clones, not every one. The repertoire has fewer than 200,000 clones, 65% to 85% of them found once; the top ten carry around 3.1%. Researchers sorted participants into cohorts using their self-reported clinical history. Sample: PBMCs or T cells enriched from blood (not recorded which). The sequence came from a woman between 25 and 40 years old who had been exposed to COVID-19.

In nucleotides, the CDR3 is TGTGCCAGCGACTTTGGACAGGGGGCAGGCGAGCAGTACTTC. Residues: CASDFGQGAGEQYF. The chain uses TRBV2 and TRBJ2-7; 11 bases agree with TRBD1. The V gene end was trimmed by 8 bases and the J gene end by 6 bases; junction bases not matched to a gene: 9. Germline V gene data show CDR1 as SNHLY and CDR2 as FYNNEI. This CDR3 comprises 14 residues.